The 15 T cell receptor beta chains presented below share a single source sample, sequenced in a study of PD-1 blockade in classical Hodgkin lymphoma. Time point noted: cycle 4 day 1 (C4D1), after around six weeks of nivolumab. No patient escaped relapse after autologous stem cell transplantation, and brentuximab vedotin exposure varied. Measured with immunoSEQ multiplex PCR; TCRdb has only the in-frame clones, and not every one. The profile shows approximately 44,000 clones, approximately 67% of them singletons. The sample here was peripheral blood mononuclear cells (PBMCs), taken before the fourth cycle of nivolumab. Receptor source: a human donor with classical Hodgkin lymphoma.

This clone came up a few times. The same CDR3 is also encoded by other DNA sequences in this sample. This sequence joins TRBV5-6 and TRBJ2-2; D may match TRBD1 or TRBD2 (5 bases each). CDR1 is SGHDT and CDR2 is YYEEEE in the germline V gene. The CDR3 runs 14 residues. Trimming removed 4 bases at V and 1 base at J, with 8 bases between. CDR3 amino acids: CASSGTVNTGELFF. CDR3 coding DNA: TGTGCCAGCAGCGGGACGGTGAACACCGGGGAGCTGTTTTTT.

As DNA, the CDR3 is TGCAGCGTTGAAGAAGGGGGGATCTCCACCGGGGAGCTGTTTTTT. It translates to CSVEEGGISTGELFF. This chain links TRBV29-1 with TRBJ2-2; D possibly uses TRBD1 or TRBD2 (6 bases each). The CDR3 extends over 15 amino acids. Germline CDR1 and CDR2: SQVTM and ANQGSEA. V lost 0 bases to trimming and J lost 4 bases, with 12 bases between them.

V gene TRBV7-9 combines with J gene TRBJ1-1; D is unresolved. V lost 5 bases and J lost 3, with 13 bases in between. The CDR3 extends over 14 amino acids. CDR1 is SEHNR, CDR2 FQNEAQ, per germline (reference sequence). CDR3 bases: TGTGCCAGCAGCCTCCCCGGGGTCGACACTGAAGCTTTCTTT. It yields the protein CASSLPGVDTEAFF. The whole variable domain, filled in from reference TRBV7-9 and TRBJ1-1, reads DTGVSQNPRHKITKRGQNVTFRCDPISEHNRLYWYRQTLGQGPEFLTYFQNEAQLEKSRLLSDRFSAERPKGSFSTLEIQRTEQGDSAMYLCASSLPGVDTEAFFGQGTRLTVV.

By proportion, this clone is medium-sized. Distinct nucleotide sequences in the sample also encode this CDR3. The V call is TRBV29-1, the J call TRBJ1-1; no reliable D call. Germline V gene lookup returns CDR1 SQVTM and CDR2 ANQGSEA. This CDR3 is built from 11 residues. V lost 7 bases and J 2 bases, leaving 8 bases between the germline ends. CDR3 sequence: CSGTANTEAFF. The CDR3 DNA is TGCAGCGGAACTGCCAACACTGAAGCTTTCTTT.

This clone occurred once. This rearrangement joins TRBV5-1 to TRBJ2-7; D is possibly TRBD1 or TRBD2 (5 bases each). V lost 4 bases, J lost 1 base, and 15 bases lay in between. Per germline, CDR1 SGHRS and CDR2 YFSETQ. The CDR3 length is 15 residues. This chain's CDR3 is CASSPARDGSYEQYF. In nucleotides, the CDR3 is TGCGCCAGCAGCCCGGCCAGGGACGGGTCCTACGAGCAGTACTTC. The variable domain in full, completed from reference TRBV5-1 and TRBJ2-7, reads KAGVTQTPRYLIKTRGQQVTLSCSPISGHRSVSWYQQTPGQGLQFLFEYFSETQRNKGNFPGRFSGRQFSNSRSEMNVSTLELGDSALYLCASSPARDGSYEQYFGPGTRLTVT.

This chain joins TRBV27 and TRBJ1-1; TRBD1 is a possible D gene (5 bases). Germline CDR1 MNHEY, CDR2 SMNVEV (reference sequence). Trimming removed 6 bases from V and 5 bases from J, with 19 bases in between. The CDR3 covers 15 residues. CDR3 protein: CASSPGQRGKTEAFF. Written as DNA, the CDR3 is TGTGCCAGCAGCCCCGGACAACGAGGGAAGACTGAAGCTTTCTTT.

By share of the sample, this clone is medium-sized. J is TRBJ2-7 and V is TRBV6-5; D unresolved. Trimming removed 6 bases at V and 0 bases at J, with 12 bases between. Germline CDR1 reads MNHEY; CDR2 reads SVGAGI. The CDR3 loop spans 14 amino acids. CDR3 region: CASRKPPSSYEQYF. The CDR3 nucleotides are TGTGCCAGCAGGAAGCCCCCGAGCTCCTACGAGCAGTACTTC.

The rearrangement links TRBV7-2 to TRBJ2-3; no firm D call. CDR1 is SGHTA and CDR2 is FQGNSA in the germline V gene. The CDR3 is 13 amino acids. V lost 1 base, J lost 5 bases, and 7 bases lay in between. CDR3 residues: CASSLGPLDTQYF. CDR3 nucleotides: TGTGCCAGCAGCTTAGGGCCCCTAGATACGCAGTATTTT.

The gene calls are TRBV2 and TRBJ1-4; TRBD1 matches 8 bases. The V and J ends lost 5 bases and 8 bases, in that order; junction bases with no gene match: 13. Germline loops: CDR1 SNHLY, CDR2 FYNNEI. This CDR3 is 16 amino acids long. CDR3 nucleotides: TGTGCCAGCAGTCCCACTGACAGGGGTTTCGGCGAAAAACTGTTTTTT. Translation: CASSPTDRGFGEKLFF.

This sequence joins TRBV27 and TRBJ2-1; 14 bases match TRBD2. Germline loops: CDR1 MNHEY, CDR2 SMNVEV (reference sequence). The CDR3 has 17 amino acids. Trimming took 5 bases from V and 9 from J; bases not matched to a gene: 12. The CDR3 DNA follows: TGTGCCAGCAGTCCGATCGGACTAGCGGGGGGAAGTGGTGAGCAGTTCTTC. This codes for CASSPIGLAGGSGEQFF.

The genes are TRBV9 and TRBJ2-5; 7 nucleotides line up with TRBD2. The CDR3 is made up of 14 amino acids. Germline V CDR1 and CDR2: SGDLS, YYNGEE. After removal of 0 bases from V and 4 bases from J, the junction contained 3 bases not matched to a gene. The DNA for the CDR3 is TGTGCCAGCAGCGTAGGCGGGGGTCGAGAGACCCAGTACTTC. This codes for CASSVGGGRETQYF. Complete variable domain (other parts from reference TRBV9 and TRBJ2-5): DSGVTQTPKHLITATGQRVTLRCSPRSGDLSVYWYQQSLDQGLQFLIQYYNGEERAKGNILERFSAQQFPDLHSELNLSSLELGDSALYFCASSVGGGRETQYFGPGTRLLVL.

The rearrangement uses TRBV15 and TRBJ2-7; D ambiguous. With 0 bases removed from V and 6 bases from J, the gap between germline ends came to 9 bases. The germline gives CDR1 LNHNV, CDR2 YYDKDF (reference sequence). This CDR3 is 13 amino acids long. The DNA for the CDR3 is TGTGCCACCAGCAGAGATACGTTTTCCGAGCAGTACTTC. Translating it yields CATSRDTFSEQYF. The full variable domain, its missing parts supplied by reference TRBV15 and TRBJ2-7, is DAMVIQNPRYQVTQFGKPVTLSCSQTLNHNVMYWYQQKSSQAPKLLFHYYDKDFNNEADTPDNFQSRRPNTSFCFLDIRSPGLGDTAMYLCATSRDTFSEQYFGPGTRLTVT.

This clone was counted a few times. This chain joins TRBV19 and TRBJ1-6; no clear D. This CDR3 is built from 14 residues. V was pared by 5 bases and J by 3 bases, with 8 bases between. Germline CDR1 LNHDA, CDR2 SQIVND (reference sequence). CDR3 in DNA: TGTGCCAGTAGTGAGGAGCTCTATAATTCACCCCTCCACTTT. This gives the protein CASSEELYNSPLHF.

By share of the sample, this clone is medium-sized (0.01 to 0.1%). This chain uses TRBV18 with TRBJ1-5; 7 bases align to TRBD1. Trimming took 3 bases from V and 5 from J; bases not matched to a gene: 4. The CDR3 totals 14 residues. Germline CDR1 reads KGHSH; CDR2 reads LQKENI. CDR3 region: CASSPFGQDQPQHF. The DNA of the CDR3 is TGTGCCAGCTCACCCTTCGGACAGGATCAGCCCCAGCATTTT. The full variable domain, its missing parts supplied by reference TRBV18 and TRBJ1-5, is NAGVMQNPRHLVRRRGQEARLRCSPMKGHSHVYWYRQLPEEGLKFMVYLQKENIIDESGMPKERFSAEFPKEGPSILRIQQVVRGDSAAYFCASSPFGQDQPQHFGDGTRLSIL.

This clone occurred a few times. CDR3 protein: CASSMKGIGELFF. CDR3 nucleotide sequence: TGTGCCAGTAGTATGAAGGGAATCGGGGAGCTGTTTTTT. This sequence joins TRBV19 and TRBJ2-2; D uncertain. V was cut by 3 bases and J by 7 bases, with 9 bases left in between. The CDR3 extends over 13 amino acids. Germline loops: CDR1 LNHDA, CDR2 SQIVND (reference sequence). Full variable domain (missing parts from reference TRBV19 and TRBJ2-2): DGGITQSPKYLFRKEGQNVTLSCEQNLNHDAMYWYRQDPGQGLRLIYYSQIVNDFQKGDIAEGYSVSREKKESFPLTVTSAQKNPTAFYLCASSMKGIGELFFGEGSRLTVL.